A selection of T cell receptor beta chains follows, all from one sample in a study of OX40 agonist ivuxolimab in advanced cancers. Some clones are missing from TCRdb's copy, which holds only in-frame ones; the method was immunoSEQ multiplex PCR. This sample has approximately 100,000 clones; roughly 91% occur once, and the top ten carry roughly 1.6%. The sample in question was CD4+ or CD8+ T cells sorted from blood, obtained in a trial of the OX40 agonist ivuxolimab. These receptors were taken from an adult with an advanced solid tumor such as melanoma, head and neck, liver or kidney cancer. CDR3s include the opening cysteine and the closing phenylalanine or tryptophan. Fields, in order: J gene, clone size, V gene, D gene, CDR3 DNA, CDR3 protein. The D gene is left open where the match is weak. Size tells how often a clone was seen (once, few, many) or the class of an expanded clone, and some rows leave it out.

>TRBJ2-3|NA|TRBV7-2|NA
TGTGCCATCCGAGGCTCAGGCACAGATACGCAGTATTTT
CAIRGSGTDTQYF
>TRBJ1-1|once|TRBV7-3|TRBD1
TGTGCCAGCAGCCCGGGACAGGGGAACACTGAAGCTTTCTTT
CASSPGQGNTEAFF
>TRBJ2-1|NA|TRBV5-1|TRBD2
TGCGCCAGCAGCTTGGAATCTAGCGGGAGTGGCAATGAGCAGTTCTTC
CASSLESSGSGNEQFF
>TRBJ1-1|few|TRBV6-5|NA
TGTGCCAGCAGTTCCGAAGGGTCGAACACTGAAGCTTTCTTT
CASSSEGSNTEAFF
>TRBJ2-7|once|TRBV28|TRBD1
TGTGCCAGCAGTTTACGGACAGGGTGGTACGAGCAGTACTTC
CASSLRTGWYEQYF
>TRBJ2-7|NA|TRBV2|NA
TGTGCCAGCAGTGGGGTAGGGGGGAGAAGGTACGAGCAGTACTTC
CASSGVGGRRYEQYF
>TRBJ2-7|few|TRBV5-5|TRBD2
TGTGCCAGCAGCCCTGGCCTAGCGGCCAGCTCCTACGAGCAGTACTTC
CASSPGLAASSYEQYF
>TRBJ2-3|NA|TRBV18|NA
TGTGCCAGCTCAGGTAGGGACGGCACAGATACGCAGTATTTT
CASSGRDGTDTQYF
>TRBJ2-7|NA|TRBV6-6|NA
TGTGCCAGCAGTTACAGGGACGAGCAGTACTTC
CASSYRDEQYF
>TRBJ1-3|NA|TRBV7-9|NA
TGTGCCAGCAGCCGGAGGGCCGGAGCTGGAAACACCATATATTTT
CASSRRAGAGNTIYF
>TRBJ1-4|NA|TRBV27|NA
TGTGCCAGCAGTTTATCAAGAGGAACTAATGAAAAACTGTTTTTT
CASSLSRGTNEKLFF
>TRBJ2-3|NA|TRBV21-1|NA
TGTGCCAGCAGCACCTCGCACATCATATCAGATACGCAGTATTTT
CASSTSHIISDTQYF
>TRBJ2-1|NA|TRBV7-9|NA
TGTGCCAGCAGCCCCTTGGTCATCAGCTCTTACAATGAGCAGTTCTTC
CASSPLVISSYNEQFF
>TRBJ1-5|NA|TRBV5-1|TRBD1
TGCGCCAGCAGCCTCTGGACAGGGCTCAATCAGCCCCAGCATTTT
CASSLWTGLNQPQHF
>TRBJ2-5|NA|TRBV15|TRBD2
TGTGCCACCAGCAGAGAGCCCCGTGGCGGGGGTGGGGAGACCCAGTACTTC
CATSREPRGGGGETQYF
>TRBJ1-5|NA|TRBV6-1|NA
TGTGCCAGCAGTGAAGCGCTTCATGGCGGTATATGGAGCAATCAGCCCCAGCATTTT
CASSEALHGGIWSNQPQHF
>TRBJ2-7|NA|TRBV11-3|TRBD1
TGTGCCAGCAGCTTTGGGACAGGCGCCTACGAGCAGTACTTC
CASSFGTGAYEQYF
>TRBJ2-7|NA|TRBV11-3|NA
TGTGCCAGCAGCTTAGCCTCGCAGGGAACCTACGAGCAGTACTTC
CASSLASQGTYEQYF
>TRBJ2-7|NA|TRBV11-3|TRBD2
TGTGCCAGCAGCTTAGTTGGGACTAGAGGCTACGAGCAGTACTTC
CASSLVGTRGYEQYF
>TRBJ2-3|NA|TRBV28|NA
TGTGCCAGCAGTTTACAGCGGACTACAGATACGCAGTATTTT
CASSLQRTTDTQYF
>TRBJ2-1|once|TRBV11-3|TRBD2
TGTGCCAGCAGCTTTGGCGGGAGCGGGTACTCCTACAATGAGCAGTTCTTC
CASSFGGSGYSYNEQFF
>TRBJ1-5|NA|TRBV6-1|TRBD1
TGTGCCAGCAGTGAAAGGACAGGGGCCAGCAATCAGCCCCAGCATTTT
CASSERTGASNQPQHF
>TRBJ2-7|NA|TRBV5-6|NA
TGTGCCAGCAGCCCGGGCCCCGGGGGAATCCACGAGCAGTACTTC
CASSPGPGGIHEQYF
>TRBJ2-7|NA|TRBV11-2|NA
TGTGCCAGCAGCTACCCAGACGGTTACTACGAGCAGTACTTC
CASSYPDGYYEQYF
>TRBJ2-3|NA|TRBV7-9|NA
TGTGCCAGCAGCTCCACGGAGAAGGCAGATACGCAGTATTTT
CASSSTEKADTQYF
>TRBJ1-5|NA|TRBV19|TRBD1
TGTGCCAGTAGTATAAGGGGGACAGGGGAACAGCCCCAGCATTTT
CASSIRGTGEQPQHF
>TRBJ1-1|NA|TRBV19|NA
TGTGCCAGTAGTACCCAGGGGTCCGGCACTGAAGCTTTCTTT
CASSTQGSGTEAFF
>TRBJ2-7|few|TRBV29-1|NA
TGCAGCGTTAGCAGCGAGCAGTACTTC
CSVSSEQYF
>TRBJ2-7|NA|TRBV7-2|NA
TGTGCCAGCAGCTTATTCCAGGGCGTTCGGGACGAGCAGTACTTC
CASSLFQGVRDEQYF
>TRBJ2-1|NA|TRBV18|NA
TGTGCCAGCTCATCAGACCCTGGGGGCAATGAGCAGTTCTTC
CASSSDPGGNEQFF
>TRBJ1-5|once|TRBV30|NA
TGTGCCTGGAGTGCTTTCCAGGGTTGGCAGCCCCAGCATTTT
CAWSAFQGWQPQHF
>TRBJ1-5|NA|TRBV6-5|NA
TGTGCCAGCAGTTACTCGGTAGGGGATCAGCCCCAGCATTTT
CASSYSVGDQPQHF